This section outlines one T cell receptor (beta chain) sequence together with its context. The table came from immunoSEQ multiplex PCR; TCRdb's copy has only in-frame clones and leaves some out. The sample carries about 120,000 clones, 88% recorded once. This entry belongs to a study of blood T cell repertoires in COVID-19. Trimming took 2 bases from V and 7 from J; bases not matched to a gene: 10. Germline-derived CDR1 and CDR2 are MNHNS and SASEGT. The CDR3 totals 17 residues. The sample taken for sequencing was peripheral blood. The chain recombines TRBV6-1 with TRBJ2-1; 11 bases map to TRBD2. This clonotype originated in a woman in her forties or fifties with acute or convalescent COVID-19. DNA for the CDR3: TGTGCCAGCAGTGAAACCGGGACTAGCGGACTCAGGAATGAGCAGTTCTTC. The encoded protein is CASSETGTSGLRNEQFF.